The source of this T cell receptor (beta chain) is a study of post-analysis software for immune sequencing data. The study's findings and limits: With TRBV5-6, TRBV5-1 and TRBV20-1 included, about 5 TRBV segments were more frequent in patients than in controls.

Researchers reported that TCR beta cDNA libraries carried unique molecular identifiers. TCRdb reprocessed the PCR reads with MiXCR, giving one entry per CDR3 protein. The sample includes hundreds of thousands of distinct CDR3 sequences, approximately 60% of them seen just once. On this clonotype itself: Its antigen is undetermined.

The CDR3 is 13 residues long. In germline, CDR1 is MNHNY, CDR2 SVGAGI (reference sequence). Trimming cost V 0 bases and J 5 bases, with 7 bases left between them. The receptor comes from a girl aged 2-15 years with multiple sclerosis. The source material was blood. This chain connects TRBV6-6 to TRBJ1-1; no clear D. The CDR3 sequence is CASSYSKLTEAFF. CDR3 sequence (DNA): TGTGCCAGCAGTTACTCGAAACTTACTGAAGCTTTCTTT.